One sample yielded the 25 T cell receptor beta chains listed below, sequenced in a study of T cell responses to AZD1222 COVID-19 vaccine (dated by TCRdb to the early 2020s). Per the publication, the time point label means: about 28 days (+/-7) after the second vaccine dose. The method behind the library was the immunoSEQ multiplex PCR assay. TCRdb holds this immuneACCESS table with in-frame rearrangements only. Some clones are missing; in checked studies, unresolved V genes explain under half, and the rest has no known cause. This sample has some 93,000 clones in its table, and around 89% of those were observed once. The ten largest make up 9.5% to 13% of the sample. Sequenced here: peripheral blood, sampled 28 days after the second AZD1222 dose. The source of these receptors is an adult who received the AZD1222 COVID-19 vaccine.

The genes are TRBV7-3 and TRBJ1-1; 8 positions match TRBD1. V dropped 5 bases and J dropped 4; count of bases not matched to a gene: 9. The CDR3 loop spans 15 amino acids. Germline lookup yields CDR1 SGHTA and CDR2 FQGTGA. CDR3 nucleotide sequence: TGTGCCAGCAGCCAAGGACAGGGAAGTGTCACTGAAGCTTTCTTT. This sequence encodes CASSQGQGSVTEAFF.

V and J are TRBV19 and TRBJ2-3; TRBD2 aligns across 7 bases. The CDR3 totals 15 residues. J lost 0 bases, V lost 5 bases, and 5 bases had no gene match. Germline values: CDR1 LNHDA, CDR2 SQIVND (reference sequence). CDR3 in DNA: TGTGCCAGTAGTTCAAGCGGGACGAGCACAGATACGCAGTATTTT. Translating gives CASSSSGTSTDTQYF.

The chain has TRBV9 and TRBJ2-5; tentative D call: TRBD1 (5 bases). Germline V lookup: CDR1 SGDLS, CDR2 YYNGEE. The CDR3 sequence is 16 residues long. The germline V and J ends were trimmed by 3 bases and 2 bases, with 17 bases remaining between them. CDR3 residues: CASSEGSAESQETQYF. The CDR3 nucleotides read TGTGCCAGCAGCGAGGGGTCGGCAGAGTCGCAAGAGACCCAGTACTTC.

This CDR3 reads CASSLNFPGLHTEAFF. The DNA of the CDR3 is TGTGCCAGCAGCTTAAACTTCCCGGGGCTACACACTGAAGCTTTCTTT. The V call is TRBV11-2, the J call TRBJ1-1; D might be TRBD1 (5 bases). V lost 2 bases and J 3 bases, leaving 16 bases between the germline ends. The CDR3 sequence is 16 residues long. Germline loops: CDR1 SGHAT, CDR2 FQNNGV.

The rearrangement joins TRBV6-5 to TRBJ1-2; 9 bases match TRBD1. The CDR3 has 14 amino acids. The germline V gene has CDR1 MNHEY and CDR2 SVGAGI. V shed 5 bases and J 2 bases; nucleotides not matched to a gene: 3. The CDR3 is CASSTTGGNYGYTF. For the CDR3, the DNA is TGTGCCAGCAGTACCACAGGGGGCAACTATGGCTACACCTTC.

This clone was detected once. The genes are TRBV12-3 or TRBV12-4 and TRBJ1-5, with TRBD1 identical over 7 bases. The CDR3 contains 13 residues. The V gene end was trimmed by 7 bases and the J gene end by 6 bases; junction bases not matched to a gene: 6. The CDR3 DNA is TGTGCCAGCACTAGACAGGGTGGTCAGCCCCAGCATTTT. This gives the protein CASTRQGGQPQHF.

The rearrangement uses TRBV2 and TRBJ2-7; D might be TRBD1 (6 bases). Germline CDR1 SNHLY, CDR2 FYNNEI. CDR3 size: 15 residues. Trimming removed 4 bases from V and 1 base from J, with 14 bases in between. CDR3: CASSVRGLESYEQYF. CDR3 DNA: TGTGCCAGCAGTGTCAGGGGCCTTGAATCCTACGAGCAGTACTTC. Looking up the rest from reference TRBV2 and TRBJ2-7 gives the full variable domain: EPEVTQTPSHQVTQMGQEVILRCVPISNHLYFYWYRQILGQKVEFLVSFYNNEISEKSEIFDDQFSVERPDGSNFTLKIRSTKLEDSAMYFCASSVRGLESYEQYFGPGTRLTVT.

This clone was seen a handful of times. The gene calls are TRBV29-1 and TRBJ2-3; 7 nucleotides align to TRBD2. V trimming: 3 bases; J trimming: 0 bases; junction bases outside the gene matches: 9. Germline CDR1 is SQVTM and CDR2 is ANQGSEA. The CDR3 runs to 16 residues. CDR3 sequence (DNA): TGCAGCGTTGAGTATTCTTGGGGGGGTAGCACAGATACGCAGTATTTT. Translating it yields CSVEYSWGGSTDTQYF.

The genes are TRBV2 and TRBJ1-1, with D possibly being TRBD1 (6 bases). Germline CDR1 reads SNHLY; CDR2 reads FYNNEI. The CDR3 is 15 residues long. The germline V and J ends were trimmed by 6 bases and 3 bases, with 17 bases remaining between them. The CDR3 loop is CASSPRTATYTEAFF. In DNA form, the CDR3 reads TGTGCCAGCAGCCCTCGGACAGCGACCTACACTGAAGCTTTCTTT.

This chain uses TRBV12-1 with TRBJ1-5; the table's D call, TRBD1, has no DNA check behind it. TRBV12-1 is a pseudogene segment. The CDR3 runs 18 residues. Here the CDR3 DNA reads TGTGCCAGCAGCTTTGATTTCTTCCAGGACAGGCAGTATCAGCCCCAGCATTTT. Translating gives CASSFDFFQDRQYQPQHF.

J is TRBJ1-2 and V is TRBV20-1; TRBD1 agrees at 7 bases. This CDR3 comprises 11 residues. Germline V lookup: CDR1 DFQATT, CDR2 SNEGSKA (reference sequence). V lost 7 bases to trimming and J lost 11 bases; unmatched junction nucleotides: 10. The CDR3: CSVLQGPTYTF. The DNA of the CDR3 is TGCAGTGTATTACAGGGGCCCACATACACCTTC.

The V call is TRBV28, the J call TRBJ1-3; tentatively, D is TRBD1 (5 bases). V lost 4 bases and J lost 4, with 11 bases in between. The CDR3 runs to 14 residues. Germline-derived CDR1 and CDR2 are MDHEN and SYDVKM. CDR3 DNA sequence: TGTGCCAGCAGTTACGGACAAGTCGGAAACACCATATATTTT. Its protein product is CASSYGQVGNTIYF.

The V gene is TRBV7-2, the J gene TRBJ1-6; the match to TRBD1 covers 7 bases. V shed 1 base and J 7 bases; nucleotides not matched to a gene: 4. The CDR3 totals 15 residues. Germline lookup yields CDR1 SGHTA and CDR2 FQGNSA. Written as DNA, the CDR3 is TGTGCCAGCAGCTTAGTGGGGGACAGCAATTCACCCCTCCACTTT. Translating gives CASSLVGDSNSPLHF.

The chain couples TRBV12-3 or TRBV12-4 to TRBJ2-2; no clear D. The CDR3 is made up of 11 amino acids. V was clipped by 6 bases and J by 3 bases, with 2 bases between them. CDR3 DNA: TGTGCCAGCAGGTACACCGGGGAGCTGTTTTTT. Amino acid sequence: CASRYTGELFF.

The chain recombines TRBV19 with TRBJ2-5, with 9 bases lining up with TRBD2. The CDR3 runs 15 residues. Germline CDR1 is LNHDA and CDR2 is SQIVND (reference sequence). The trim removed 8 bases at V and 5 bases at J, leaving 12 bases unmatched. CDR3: CASSAGGVEGETQYF. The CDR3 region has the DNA TGTGCCAGTTCCGCGGGAGGGGTCGAGGGGGAGACCCAGTACTTC. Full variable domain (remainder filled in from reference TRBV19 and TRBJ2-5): DGGITQSPKYLFRKEGQNVTLSCEQNLNHDAMYWYRQDPGQGLRLIYYSQIVNDFQKGDIAEGYSVSREKKESFPLTVTSAQKNPTAFYLCASSAGGVEGETQYFGPGTRLLVL.

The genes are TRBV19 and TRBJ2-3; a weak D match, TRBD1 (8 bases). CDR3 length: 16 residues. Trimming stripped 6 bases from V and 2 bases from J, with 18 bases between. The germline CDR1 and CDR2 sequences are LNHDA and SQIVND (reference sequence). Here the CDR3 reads CASSPHRGGNTDTQYF. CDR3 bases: TGTGCCAGTAGCCCCCACAGGGGGGGAAACACAGATACGCAGTATTTT.

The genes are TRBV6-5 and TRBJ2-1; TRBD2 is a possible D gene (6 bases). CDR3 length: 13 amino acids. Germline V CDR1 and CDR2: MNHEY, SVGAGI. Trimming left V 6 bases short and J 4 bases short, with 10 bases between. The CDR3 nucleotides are TGTGCCAGCAGGGAGGGTGGTTACAATGAGCAGTTCTTC. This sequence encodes CASREGGYNEQFF.

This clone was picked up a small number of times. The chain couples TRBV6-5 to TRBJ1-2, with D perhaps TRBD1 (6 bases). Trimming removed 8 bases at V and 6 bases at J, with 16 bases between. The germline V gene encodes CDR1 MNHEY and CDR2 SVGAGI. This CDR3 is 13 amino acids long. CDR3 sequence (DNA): TGTGCCAGCTCTACCAGGGGATCGGATGGCTACACCTTC. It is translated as CASSTRGSDGYTF.

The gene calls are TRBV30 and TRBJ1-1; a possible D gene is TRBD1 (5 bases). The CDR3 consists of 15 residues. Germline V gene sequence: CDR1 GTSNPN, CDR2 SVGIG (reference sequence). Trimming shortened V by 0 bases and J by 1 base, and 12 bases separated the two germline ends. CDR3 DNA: TGTGCCTGGAGTGTACTAGGACATTCGAACACTGAAGCTTTCTTT. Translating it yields CAWSVLGHSNTEAFF.

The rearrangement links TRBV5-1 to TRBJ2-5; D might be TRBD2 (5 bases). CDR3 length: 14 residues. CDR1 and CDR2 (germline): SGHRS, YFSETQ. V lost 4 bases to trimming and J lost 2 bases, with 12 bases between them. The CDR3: CASSRLGSQETQYF. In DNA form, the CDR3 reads TGCGCCAGCAGCCGCTTAGGGAGTCAAGAGACCCAGTACTTC. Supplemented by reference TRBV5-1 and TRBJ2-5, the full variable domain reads KAGVTQTPRYLIKTRGQQVTLSCSPISGHRSVSWYQQTPGQGLQFLFEYFSETQRNKGNFPGRFSGRQFSNSRSEMNVSTLELGDSALYLCASSRLGSQETQYFGPGTRLLVL.

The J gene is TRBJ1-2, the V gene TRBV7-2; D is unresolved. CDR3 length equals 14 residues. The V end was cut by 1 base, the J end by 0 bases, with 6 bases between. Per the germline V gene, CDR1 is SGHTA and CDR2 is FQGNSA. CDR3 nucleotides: TGTGCCAGCAGCTTAGGGCAAGCTAACTATGGCTACACCTTC. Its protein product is CASSLGQANYGYTF.

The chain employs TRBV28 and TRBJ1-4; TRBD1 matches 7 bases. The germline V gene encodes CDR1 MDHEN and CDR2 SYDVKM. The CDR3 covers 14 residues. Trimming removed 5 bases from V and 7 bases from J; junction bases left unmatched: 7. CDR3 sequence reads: CASSLGQVGEKLFF. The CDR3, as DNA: TGTGCCAGCAGTCTTGGACAGGTCGGTGAAAAACTGTTTTTT.

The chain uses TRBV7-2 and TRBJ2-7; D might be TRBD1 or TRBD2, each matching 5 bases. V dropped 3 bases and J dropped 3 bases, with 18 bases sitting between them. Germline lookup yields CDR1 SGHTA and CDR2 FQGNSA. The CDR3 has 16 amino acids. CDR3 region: CASSFQGWGSYYEQYF. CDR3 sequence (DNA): TGTGCCAGCAGCTTCCAGGGTTGGGGGAGCTACTACGAGCAGTACTTC.

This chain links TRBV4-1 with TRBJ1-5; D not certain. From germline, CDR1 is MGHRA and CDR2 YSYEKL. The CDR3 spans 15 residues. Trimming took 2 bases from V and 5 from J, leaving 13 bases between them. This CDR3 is CASSQSRADYQPQHF. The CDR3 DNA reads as TGCGCCAGCAGCCAATCGCGGGCAGATTATCAGCCCCAGCATTTT.

The DNA for the CDR3 is TGTGCCAGCGGCGGTAGCGGGAGTTCAGATACGCAGTATTTT. Translation gives CASGGSGSSDTQYF. The chain has TRBV6-4 and TRBJ2-3, with 9 bases lining up with TRBD2. V gave up 8 bases and J gave up 4 bases; unmatched junction bases: 7. This CDR3 is 14 amino acids long. Germline loops: CDR1 MRHNA, CDR2 SNTAGT.